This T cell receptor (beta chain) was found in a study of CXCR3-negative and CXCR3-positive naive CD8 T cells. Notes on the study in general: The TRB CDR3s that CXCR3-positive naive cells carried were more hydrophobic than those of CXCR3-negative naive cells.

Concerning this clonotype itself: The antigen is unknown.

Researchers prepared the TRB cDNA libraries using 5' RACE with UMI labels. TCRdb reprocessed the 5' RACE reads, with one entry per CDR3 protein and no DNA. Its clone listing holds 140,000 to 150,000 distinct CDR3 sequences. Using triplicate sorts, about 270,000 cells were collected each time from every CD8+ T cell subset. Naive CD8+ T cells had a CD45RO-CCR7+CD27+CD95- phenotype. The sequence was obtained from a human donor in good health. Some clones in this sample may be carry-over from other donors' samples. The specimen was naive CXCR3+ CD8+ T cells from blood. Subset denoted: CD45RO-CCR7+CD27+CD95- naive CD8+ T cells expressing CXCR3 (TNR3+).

The CDR3 is CASSERTSGGSEQYF. The chain has TRBV9 and TRBJ2-7; TCRdb proposes TRBD2, but this gene call is untestable without DNA. The CDR3 loop spans 15 amino acids. CDR1 SGDLS and CDR2 YYNGEE come from the germline V gene.